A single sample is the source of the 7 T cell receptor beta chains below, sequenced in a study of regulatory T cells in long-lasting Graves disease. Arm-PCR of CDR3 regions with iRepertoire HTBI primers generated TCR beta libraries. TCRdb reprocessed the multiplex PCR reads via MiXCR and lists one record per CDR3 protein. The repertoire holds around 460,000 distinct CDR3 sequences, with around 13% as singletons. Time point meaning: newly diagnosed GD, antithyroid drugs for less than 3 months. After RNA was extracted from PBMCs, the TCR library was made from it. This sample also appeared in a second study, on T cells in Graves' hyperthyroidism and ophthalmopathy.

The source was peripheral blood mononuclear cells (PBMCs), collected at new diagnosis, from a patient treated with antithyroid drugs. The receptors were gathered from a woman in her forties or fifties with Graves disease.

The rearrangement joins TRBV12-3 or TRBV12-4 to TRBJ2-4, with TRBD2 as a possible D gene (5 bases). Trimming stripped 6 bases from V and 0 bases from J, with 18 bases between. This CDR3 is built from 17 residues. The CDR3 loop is CASRLARAGLAKNIQYF. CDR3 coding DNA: TGTGCCAGCAGATTGGCCCGGGCGGGTCTAGCCAAAAACATTCAGTACTTC.

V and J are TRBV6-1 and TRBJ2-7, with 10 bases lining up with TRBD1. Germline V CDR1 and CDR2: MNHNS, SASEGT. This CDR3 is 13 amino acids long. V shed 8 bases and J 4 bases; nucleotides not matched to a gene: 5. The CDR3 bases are TGTGCCAGCCCCGGGACAGGGGTTTACGAGCAGTACTTC. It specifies CASPGTGVYEQYF.

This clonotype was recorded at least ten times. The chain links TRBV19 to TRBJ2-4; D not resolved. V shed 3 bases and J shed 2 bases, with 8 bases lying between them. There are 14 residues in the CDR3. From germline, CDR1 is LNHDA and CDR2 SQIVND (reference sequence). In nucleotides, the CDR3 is TGTGCCAGTAGTATGGCGGCGTCCAAAAACATTCAGTACTTC. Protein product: CASSMAASKNIQYF.

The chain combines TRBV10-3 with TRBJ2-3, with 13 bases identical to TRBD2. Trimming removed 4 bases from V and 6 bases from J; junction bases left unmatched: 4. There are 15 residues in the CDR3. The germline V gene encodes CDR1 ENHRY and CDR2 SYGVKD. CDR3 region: CAISAGLAGPDTQYF. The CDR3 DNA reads TGTGCCATCAGTGCGGGACTAGCGGGACCGGATACGCAGTATTTT.

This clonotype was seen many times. The CDR3 DNA follows: TGCAGCGTTGAAGATCCTAGCGGAGATTACAATGAGCAGTTCTTC. It yields the protein CSVEDPSGDYNEQFF. The gene calls are TRBV29-1 and TRBJ2-1; 7 nucleotides align to TRBD2. CDR1 SQVTM and CDR2 ANQGSEA come from the germline V gene. The CDR3 length is 15 residues. V was pared by 0 bases and J by 4 bases, with 6 bases of the junction left unmatched.

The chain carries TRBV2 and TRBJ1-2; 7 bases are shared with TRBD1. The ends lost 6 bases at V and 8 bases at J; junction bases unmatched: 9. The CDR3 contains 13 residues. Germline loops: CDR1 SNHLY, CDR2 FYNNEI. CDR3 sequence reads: CASRQGSHQGYTF. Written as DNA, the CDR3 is TGTGCCAGCAGACAGGGGAGTCACCAGGGCTACACCTTC.

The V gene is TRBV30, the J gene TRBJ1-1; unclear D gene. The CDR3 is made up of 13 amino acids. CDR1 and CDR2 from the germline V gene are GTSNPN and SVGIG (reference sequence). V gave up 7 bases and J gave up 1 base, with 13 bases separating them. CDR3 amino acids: CALGWAGNTEAFF. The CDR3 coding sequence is TGTGCCTTGGGCTGGGCAGGGAACACTGAAGCTTTCTTT.